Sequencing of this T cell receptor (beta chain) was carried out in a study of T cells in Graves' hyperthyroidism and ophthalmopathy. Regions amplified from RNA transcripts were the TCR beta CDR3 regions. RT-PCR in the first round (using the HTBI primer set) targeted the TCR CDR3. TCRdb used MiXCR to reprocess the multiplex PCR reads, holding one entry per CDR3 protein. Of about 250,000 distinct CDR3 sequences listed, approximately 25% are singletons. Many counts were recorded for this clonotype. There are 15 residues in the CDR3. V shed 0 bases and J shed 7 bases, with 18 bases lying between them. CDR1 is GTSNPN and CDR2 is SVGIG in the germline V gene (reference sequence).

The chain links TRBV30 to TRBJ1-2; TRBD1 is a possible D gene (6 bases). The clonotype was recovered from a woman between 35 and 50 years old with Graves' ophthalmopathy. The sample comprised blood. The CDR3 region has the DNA TGTGCCTGGAGTGTCCCCGGGGGCCCTGCCGTTGGCTACACCTTC. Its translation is CAWSVPGGPAVGYTF. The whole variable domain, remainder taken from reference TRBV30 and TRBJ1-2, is SQTIHQWPATLVQPVGSPLSLECTVEGTSNPNLYWYRQAAGRGLQLLFYSVGIGQISSEVPQNLSASRPQDRQFILSSKKLLLSDSGFYLCAWSVPGGPAVGYTFGSGTRLTVV.